A single sample gave rise to the 32 T cell receptor beta chains below, sequenced in a study of blood T cell repertoires in COVID-19. Generated by immunoSEQ multiplex PCR, the TCRdb table keeps only in-frame clones and is missing some. Among about 130,000 clones listed, more than 75% were seen once. The material sequenced was peripheral blood. All receptors derive from a human donor in a cohort sampled during active COVID-19.

The chain carries TRBV19 and TRBJ1-1; possibly TRBD1 for D (5 bases). The CDR3 spans 11 residues. Germline loops: CDR1 LNHDA, CDR2 SQIVND (reference sequence). DNA of the CDR3: TGTTCAGCCCCGCCGCGGGGGGAAGCTTTCTTT. The encoded protein is CSAPPRGEAFF. The full variable domain, rest sourced from reference TRBV19 and TRBJ1-1, is DGGITQSPKYLFRKEGQNVTLSCEQNLNHDAMYWYRQDPGQGLRLIYYSQIVNDFQKGDIAEGYSVSREKKESFPLTVTSAQKNPTAFYLCSAPPRGEAFFGQGTRLTVV.

The V gene is TRBV9, the J gene TRBJ2-3; 10 bases line up with TRBD2. The length of the CDR3 is 18 residues. V shed 1 base and J 1 base; nucleotides not matched to a gene: 9. CDR1 and CDR2 from the germline V gene are SGDLS and YYNGEE. The CDR3 DNA follows: TGTGCCAGCAGCGTATCCCCAGAGCGGGAGGGCGGCACAGATACGCAGTATTTT. It codes for CASSVSPEREGGTDTQYF.

The rearrangement joins TRBV27 to TRBJ2-1; 12 nucleotides align to TRBD2. The CDR3 is 16 residues long. Germline CDR1 MNHEY, CDR2 SMNVEV (reference sequence). The V gene end was trimmed by 5 bases and the J gene end by 5 bases; junction bases not matched to a gene: 7. The CDR3 protein is CASSQPRTSGNNEQFF. The CDR3 DNA follows: TGTGCCAGCAGTCAACCTCGGACTAGCGGGAACAATGAGCAGTTCTTC.

This clone was counted only a few times. This chain connects TRBV2 to TRBJ1-1, with D possibly matching TRBD1 (5 bases). Germline values: CDR1 SNHLY, CDR2 FYNNEI. V shed 1 base and J shed 0 bases, with 6 bases lying between them. The CDR3 is 14 amino acids. CDR3 DNA: TGTGCCAGCAGTGAAGACAGGATGAACACTGAAGCTTTCTTT. Translating it yields CASSEDRMNTEAFF.

The chain links TRBV28 to TRBJ1-1; no firm D call. The length of the CDR3 is 17 residues. Per germline, CDR1 MDHEN and CDR2 SYDVKM. Trimming shortened V by 5 bases and J by 0 bases, and 19 bases separated the two germline ends. The CDR3 DNA reads TGTGCCAGCAGTACGACTAGACCGGGATCCCTGAACACTGAAGCTTTCTTT. It is translated as CASSTTRPGSLNTEAFF.

V usage is TRBV6-2 or TRBV6-3 and J usage is TRBJ2-7, with a tentative D call TRBD2 (6 bases). The CDR3 has 17 residues. Germline CDR1 MNHEY, CDR2 SVGEGT. V was trimmed by 0 bases and J by 5 bases, leaving 20 bases between them. The CDR3 loop is CASSYSAPAGPLNEQYF. CDR3 nucleotides: TGTGCCAGCAGTTACTCGGCACCAGCGGGTCCCCTAAACGAGCAGTACTTC.

This clone was recorded once. The V gene is TRBV28, the J gene TRBJ2-1; 10 bases fit TRBD2. The ends lost 6 bases at V and 8 bases at J; junction bases unmatched: 10. Germline-derived CDR1 and CDR2 are MDHEN and SYDVKM. This CDR3 has 15 amino acids. The CDR3: CASRGPSGSKDEQFF. CDR3 DNA: TGTGCCAGCAGGGGTCCTAGCGGGAGTAAGGATGAGCAGTTCTTC.

The chain links TRBV6-5 to TRBJ1-5; tentative D call: TRBD1 (5 bases). The CDR3 has 14 amino acids. CDR1 is MNHEY and CDR2 is SVGAGI in the germline V gene. V was cut by 6 bases and J by 0 bases, with 9 bases left in between. The CDR3 spells CASRAGFSNQPQHF. CDR3 DNA: TGTGCCAGCAGAGCAGGGTTTAGCAATCAGCCCCAGCATTTT.

V is TRBV6-5 and J is TRBJ2-7; 9 nucleotides agree with TRBD1. The V gene end was trimmed by 6 bases and the J gene end by 5 bases; junction bases not matched to a gene: 8. Germline V gene data show CDR1 as MNHEY and CDR2 as SVGAGI. CDR3 size: 14 residues. The CDR3 is CASRGGQGRHEQYF. CDR3 sequence (DNA): TGTGCCAGCAGAGGGGGACAGGGTCGCCACGAGCAGTACTTC.

This clone occurred once. V gene TRBV6-5 combines with J gene TRBJ1-1; 9 positions match TRBD1. Germline V gene data show CDR1 as MNHEY and CDR2 as SVGAGI. J was trimmed by 1 base and V by 6 bases; bases with no gene match: 6. This CDR3 contains 15 residues. CDR3 in DNA: TGTGCCAGCAGACCCGGACAGGGGACGAACACTGAAGCTTTCTTT. Its protein product is CASRPGQGTNTEAFF.

This clone was seen a handful of times. The chain recombines TRBV5-5 with TRBJ2-7; no definite D call. The germline V gene has CDR1 SGHKS and CDR2 YYEKEE (reference sequence). The length of the CDR3 is 12 residues. V lost 1 base to trimming and J lost 3 bases, with 5 bases between them. The CDR3 sequence: CASSLRDYEQYF. CDR3 DNA sequence: TGTGCCAGCAGCTTGAGAGACTACGAGCAGTACTTC.

The chain joins TRBV19 to TRBJ2-3; the match to TRBD2 covers 7 bases. J gave up 1 base and V 4 bases, and 8 bases lay outside the gene matches. Germline V gene lookup returns CDR1 LNHDA and CDR2 SQIVND (reference sequence). The CDR3 runs 16 residues. In nucleotides, the CDR3 is TGTGCCAGTAGTAGGGCAGCGGGATTACGCACAGATACGCAGTATTTT. Protein: CASSRAAGLRTDTQYF. Full variable domain (remainder filled in from reference TRBV19 and TRBJ2-3): DGGITQSPKYLFRKEGQNVTLSCEQNLNHDAMYWYRQDPGQGLRLIYYSQIVNDFQKGDIAEGYSVSREKKESFPLTVTSAQKNPTAFYLCASSRAAGLRTDTQYFGPGTRLTVL.

The CDR3 nucleotides read TGCGCCAGCAGCCAGGTAACCGGGACTAGCGGGATCTGGGAGCAGTTCTTC. It codes for CASSQVTGTSGIWEQFF. The chain combines TRBV4-1 with TRBJ2-1; 13 bases are shared with TRBD2. The length of the CDR3 is 17 residues. Germline V lookup: CDR1 MGHRA, CDR2 YSYEKL. J was trimmed by 10 bases and V by 3 bases; bases with no gene match: 12.

The J gene is TRBJ1-2, the V gene TRBV25-1; D gene ambiguous. Germline CDR1 MGHDK, CDR2 SYGVNS. There are 11 residues in the CDR3. Trimming left V 4 bases short and J 6 bases short, with 6 bases between. In DNA form, the CDR3 reads TGTGCCAGCAGTGCCATTGATGGCTACACCTTC. This gives the protein CASSAIDGYTF.

This clone was seen a single time. The rearrangement uses TRBV30 and TRBJ2-7; no reliable D call. The V end was cut by 0 bases, the J end by 0 bases, with 15 bases between. The CDR3 covers 16 residues. Germline V gene lookup returns CDR1 GTSNPN and CDR2 SVGIG (reference sequence). CDR3 sequence (DNA): TGTGCCTGGAGTGTGGCTCCAGTTTCTTACTCCTACGAGCAGTACTTC. Translation: CAWSVAPVSYSYEQYF.

This chain links TRBV27 with TRBJ2-2, with 10 bases matching TRBD2. The CDR3 is 14 residues long. V lost 8 bases to trimming and J lost 6 bases; unmatched junction nucleotides: 6. Per germline, CDR1 MNHEY and CDR2 SMNVEV (reference sequence). The CDR3 DNA follows: TGTGCCAGCGTTAGCGGGAGGCGGGCCGGGGAGCTGTTTTTT. This codes for CASVSGRRAGELFF.

This chain links TRBV5-6 with TRBJ2-2; D is perhaps TRBD1 (5 bases). Trimming pared 0 bases from V and 2 bases from J, leaving 11 bases between. From germline, CDR1 is SGHDT and CDR2 YYEEEE. This CDR3 contains 16 residues. The CDR3 nucleotides read TGTGCCAGCAGCTTGGTGGGTCAGGGCAACACCGGGGAGCTGTTTTTT. Residues: CASSLVGQGNTGELFF.

V usage is TRBV3-1 (or the pseudogene TRBV3-2) and J usage is TRBJ1-1, with TRBD1 identical over 10 bases. CDR1 is LGHDT, CDR2 YNNKEL, per germline (reference sequence). The CDR3 is made up of 16 amino acids. V lost 4 bases and J lost 6; bases outside the gene matches: 11. The CDR3 nucleotides read TGTGCCAGCAGCCCGGTCCGGGACAGGGGTAACGCTGAAGCTTTCTTT. It yields the protein CASSPVRDRGNAEAFF.

This chain joins TRBV6-6 and TRBJ2-2; D may be TRBD1 (5 bases). Trimming shortened V by 8 bases and J by 5 bases, and 9 bases separated the two germline ends. From germline, CDR1 is MNHNY and CDR2 SVGAGI (reference sequence). The CDR3 consists of 12 residues. CDR3: CASRQLTGELFF. CDR3 nucleotide sequence: TGTGCCAGCCGACAGTTAACCGGGGAGCTGTTTTTT.

The V and J genes are TRBV10-1 and TRBJ2-3; TRBD2 agrees at 10 bases. Germline trimming cut 0 bases from V and 3 bases from J; bases unmatched to any gene: 12. The CDR3 sequence is 19 residues long. Germline V gene lookup returns CDR1 WNHNN and CDR2 SYGVQD (reference sequence). The CDR3 is CASSESMSSGSSRTDTQYF. The CDR3 coding sequence is TGCGCCAGCAGTGAGTCGATGTCTAGCGGGAGTAGTAGGACAGATACGCAGTATTTT.

Details on this clone: At one end, the junction sequence differs from germline, possibly due to a read error. The rearrangement uses TRBV3-1 (or the pseudogene TRBV3-2) and TRBJ1-1, with 7 positions matching TRBD1. Germline CDR1 is LGHDT and CDR2 is YNNKEL (reference sequence). The CDR3 has 14 amino acids. The CDR3: CASSQLSDRQGELF. CDR3 bases: TGTGCCAGCAGCCAACTCTCAGACCGACAGGGTGAGTTATTT.

This clone showed up just once. The chain couples TRBV18 to TRBJ2-7; 10 bases are shared with TRBD1. Germline V gene sequence: CDR1 KGHSH, CDR2 LQKENI. V dropped 6 bases and J dropped 5; count of bases not matched to a gene: 13. The CDR3 totals 16 residues. CDR3 in DNA: TGTGCCAGCTCTAGGAGAACGGGACAGGGGTTCAACGAGCAGTACTTC. As protein: CASSRRTGQGFNEQYF.

V is TRBV11-2 and J is TRBJ2-5, with TRBD2 identical over 7 bases. V was clipped by 0 bases and J by 5 bases; unmatched bases: 3. Germline V gives CDR1 SGHAT, CDR2 FQNNGV. The CDR3 consists of 14 residues. CDR3 bases: TGTGCCAGCAGCTTAGATGCCGGGAGGGAGACCCAGTACTTC. Translation gives CASSLDAGRETQYF.

The sample holds a few counts of this clone. J is TRBJ1-5 and V is TRBV7-2; D may be TRBD1 (6 bases). The CDR3 extends over 16 amino acids. Germline values: CDR1 SGHTA, CDR2 FQGNSA. Trimming took 3 bases from V and 1 from J, leaving 13 bases between them. The CDR3 reads CASSFQGQHSNQPQHF. CDR3 coding DNA: TGTGCCAGCAGCTTTCAAGGACAGCACAGCAATCAGCCCCAGCATTTT.

This rearrangement joins TRBV7-2 to TRBJ2-1; D perhaps matches TRBD2 (6 bases). The germline V gene has CDR1 SGHTA and CDR2 FQGNSA. This CDR3 region has 15 residues. V lost 1 base and J lost 7, with 14 bases in between. In nucleotides, the CDR3 is TGTGCCAGCAGCTTAGAGGGCGGGGCCTGGAATGAGCAGTTCTTC. The encoded protein is CASSLEGGAWNEQFF.

The chain is built from TRBV7-2 and TRBJ2-7; 10 nucleotides agree with TRBD1. CDR3 length: 16 residues. The V gene end was trimmed by 4 bases and the J gene end by 1 base; junction bases not matched to a gene: 7. The V gene's germline CDR1 is SGHTA and CDR2 FQGNSA. CDR3 residues: CASSSFRDRGSYEQYF. CDR3 sequence (DNA): TGTGCCAGCAGCTCATTCCGGGACAGGGGATCCTACGAGCAGTACTTC.

The chain combines TRBV25-1 with TRBJ1-2; possibly TRBD1 for D (5 bases). The germline V gene has CDR1 MGHDK and CDR2 SYGVNS. The V end lost 3 bases, the J end lost 3 bases, and 8 bases lay between the germline ends. The CDR3 totals 13 residues. CDR3 nucleotide sequence: TGTGCCAGCAGTGAGGGGCAGGACTATGGCTACACCTTC. It is translated as CASSEGQDYGYTF.

The chain uses TRBV7-2 and TRBJ2-7; the match to TRBD1 covers 7 bases. With V trimmed by 4 bases and J by 5 bases, 5 bases remained unmatched. Germline V gene data show CDR1 as SGHTA and CDR2 as FQGNSA. The CDR3 covers 13 residues. CDR3 region: CASSSDRYNEQYF. Here the CDR3 DNA reads TGTGCCAGCAGCTCGGACAGGTACAACGAGCAGTACTTC.

The gene calls are TRBV28 and TRBJ2-7, with 9 positions matching TRBD2. The CDR3 contains 15 residues. V dropped 6 bases and J dropped 0; count of bases not matched to a gene: 6. Germline values: CDR1 MDHEN, CDR2 SYDVKM. The CDR3 DNA is TGTGCCAGCAGAACACCACTAGCGGGCTCCTACGAGCAGTACTTC. It yields the protein CASRTPLAGSYEQYF.

This chain links TRBV7-9 with TRBJ1-2, with TRBD1 matching over 7 bases. CDR3 length equals 14 residues. Trimming cost V 5 bases and J 4 bases; bases outside gene matches: 7. CDR1 SEHNR and CDR2 FQNEAQ come from the germline V gene (reference sequence). The CDR3 loop is CASSRQGSGYGYTF. CDR3 DNA: TGTGCCAGCAGCAGACAGGGTTCTGGCTATGGCTACACCTTC.

The chain links TRBV6-5 to TRBJ2-1; 8 nucleotides align to TRBD1. CDR1 and CDR2 from the germline V gene are MNHEY and SVGAGI. The CDR3 is 15 amino acids. V gave up 8 bases and J gave up 6 bases; unmatched junction bases: 12. The CDR3 here is CASGVDRGKANEQFF. CDR3 DNA sequence: TGTGCCAGCGGCGTCGACAGGGGCAAGGCCAATGAGCAGTTCTTC.

V usage is TRBV4-3 and J usage is TRBJ2-7; D uncertain. V dropped 0 bases and J dropped 1 base, with 7 bases sitting between them. CDR3 size: 14 residues. The germline gives CDR1 LGHNA, CDR2 YSLEER. In DNA form, the CDR3 reads TGCGCCAGCAGCCAAGAACCCACTTCCTACGAGCAGTACTTC. It is translated as CASSQEPTSYEQYF.